Listed below are T cell receptor beta chains from one sample, sequenced in a study of early T cells in non-severe SARS-CoV-2 infection. TCRdb itself ran the 5' RACE reads through MiXCR, one entry per CDR3 protein. The sample has some 88,000 distinct CDR3 sequences, roughly 17% seen once. Material: whole blood, obtained at baseline. These receptors came from an adult who was a healthcare worker with PCR-confirmed SARS-CoV-2 infection or an uninfected control (not recorded which). Each CDR3 is given with its conserved first and last residue. The D gene is left open where the match is weak. For some rows the clone size is stated as once, few or many, or as a class when expanded; others skip it.

CDR3 protein	CDR3 DNA	D gene	clone size	V gene	J gene
CASIGRHNEKLFF	TGTGCCAGCATAGGTCGGCATAATGAAAAACTGTTTTTT	NA	few	TRBV7-9	TRBJ1-4
CASSLGLGKPQHF	TGTGCCAGCAGTTTGGGCTTGGGGAAGCCCCAGCATTTT	NA	NA	TRBV12-3/TRBV12-4	TRBJ1-5
CASKREGPGANVLTF	TGTGCCAGTAAACGGGAGGGACCTGGGGCCAACGTCCTGACTTTC	TRBD2	NA	TRBV19	TRBJ2-6
CASSTWDVNQPQHF	TGTGCCAGCAGCACTTGGGACGTAAATCAGCCCCAGCATTTT	NA	NA	TRBV7-2	TRBJ1-5
CASSADGVSTDTQYF	TGTGCCAGCAGCGCAGATGGCGTGTCCACAGATACGCAGTATTTT	NA	few	TRBV7-9	TRBJ2-3
CASSPPQLSYNEQFF	TGTGCCAGCTCACCTCCGCAACTCTCCTACAATGAGCAGTTCTTC	NA	many	TRBV18	TRBJ2-1
CASRRDTTSYNEQFF	TGTGCCAGCCGAAGGGACACCACCTCCTACAATGAGCAGTTCTTC	NA	many	TRBV7-6	TRBJ2-1
CASRVEGYRAGPTDTQYF	TGTGCCAGCCGGGTTGAGGGTTACCGAGCGGGTCCCACAGATACGCAGTATTTT	NA	NA	TRBV28	TRBJ2-3
CASSLEGALLHF	TGCGCCAGCAGCTTGGAAGGGGCCCTCCTCCACTTC	NA	NA	TRBV5-1	TRBJ2-5
CASSSGLVSEQFF	TGTGCCAGCAGTTCGGGACTGGTTTCTGAGCAGTTCTTC	NA	NA	TRBV28	TRBJ2-1
CASSFRRNTEAFF	TGTGCCAGCAGCTTCAGGAGGAACACTGAAGCTTTCTTT	NA	NA	TRBV11-2	TRBJ1-1
CSAPGQGKETQYF	TGCAGTGCACCGGGACAGGGAAAAGAGACCCAGTACTTC	TRBD1	NA	TRBV20-1	TRBJ2-5
CASSQDVGSHEQYF	TGCGCCAGCAGCCAAGATGTGGGCAGCCACGAGCAGTACTTC	NA	many	TRBV4-1	TRBJ2-7
CASSLIRRTIKETQYF	TGTGCCAGCAGCCTAATCAGGCGGACAATAAAAGAGACCCAGTACTTC	NA	few	TRBV7-8	TRBJ2-5
CASSQNPTEQFF	TGCGCCAGCAGCCAAAACCCCACCGAGCAGTTCTTC	NA	few	TRBV4-1	TRBJ2-1
CASSQDSGLAGETQYF	TGCGCCAGCAGCCAAGATTCAGGACTAGCGGGAGAGACCCAGTACTTC	TRBD2	many	TRBV4-1	TRBJ2-5
CASSPYLSGRYEQYF	TGCGCCAGCAGCCCCTATCTCAGCGGACGCTACGAGCAGTACTTC	NA	NA	TRBV4-3	TRBJ2-7
CASTGTVFRNQPQHF	TGTGCCAGTACCGGGACAGTCTTCCGCAATCAGCCCCAGCATTTT	TRBD1	few	TRBV19	TRBJ1-5
CASAANTGELFF	TGCGCCAGCGCAGCGAACACCGGGGAGCTGTTTTTT	NA	few	TRBV5-1	TRBJ2-2
CASSLRTSGRASEQYF	TGTGCCAGCAGCCTCAGGACTAGCGGGAGGGCGAGCGAGCAGTACTTC	TRBD2	NA	TRBV7-2	TRBJ2-7
CASSPPRPDTDTQYF	TGTGCCAGCAGTCCCCCCAGGCCAGACACAGATACGCAGTATTTT	NA	NA	TRBV12-3/TRBV12-4	TRBJ2-3
CASSPIGGAKNIQYF	TGTGCCAGCAGCCCAATCGGGGGAGCCAAAAACATTCAGTACTTC	NA	few	TRBV12-3/TRBV12-4	TRBJ2-4
CASSPGNSDEQYF	TGTGCCAGCTCACCAGGGAATAGCGACGAGCAGTACTTC	NA	few	TRBV18	TRBJ2-7
CASSQPGRSNEQFF	TGTGCCAGCAGCCAACCCGGGAGAAGCAATGAGCAGTTCTTC	NA	few	TRBV3-1	TRBJ2-1
CSASYPSGVGVGLNTGELFF	TGCAGTGCTAGCTACCCTAGCGGGGTTGGCGTTGGGCTGAACACCGGGGAGCTGTTTTTT	TRBD2	few	TRBV20-1	TRBJ2-2
CASSLGFGDEQYF	TGTGCCAGCAGTCTGGGGTTTGGTGACGAGCAGTACTTC	NA	few	TRBV28	TRBJ2-7
CASSPFGVSSYEQYF	TGTGCCAGCAGCCCATTCGGCGTAAGCTCCTACGAGCAGTACTTC	NA	few	TRBV7-9	TRBJ2-7
CASSLRRGLTDTQYF	TGTGCCAGCAGCTTAAGGCGGGGCCTCACAGATACGCAGTATTTT	NA	NA	TRBV7-9	TRBJ2-3
CASSPPGGAYNEQFF	TGTGCCAGCAGTCCCCCAGGAGGTGCCTACAATGAGCAGTTCTTC	NA	NA	TRBV12-3/TRBV12-4	TRBJ2-1
CASSFGANEQFF	TGTGCCAGCAGTTTTGGGGCCAATGAGCAGTTCTTC	NA	NA	TRBV28	TRBJ2-1
CASSSQGTNEKLFF	TGTGCCAGCAGTTCACAGGGGACTAATGAAAAACTGTTTTTT	TRBD1	few	TRBV28	TRBJ1-4
CASSLGVRNTEAFF	TGTGCCAGCAGCTTGGGGGTTAGGAACACTGAAGCTTTCTTT	NA	few	TRBV5-5	TRBJ1-1
CASSRGQGEETQYF	TGTGCCAGCTCCCGCGGACAGGGGGAAGAGACCCAGTACTTC	TRBD1	few	TRBV18	TRBJ2-5
CASSAPSGGSLRAFF	TGTGCCAGCAGCGCCCCGAGCGGGGGTTCGTTACGAGCTTTCTTT	NA	few	TRBV2	TRBJ1-1
CASGDSGSSTDTQYF	TGTGCTAGTGGGGATAGCGGGAGTAGCACAGATACGCAGTATTTT	TRBD2	NA	TRBV12-5	TRBJ2-3
CASSKLASWDEQFF	TGCGCCAGCAGTAAACTAGCCTCATGGGATGAGCAGTTCTTC	NA	NA	TRBV10-2	TRBJ2-1
CSARGRSYEQYF	TGCAGTGCTAGAGGACGCTCCTACGAGCAGTACTTC	NA	NA	TRBV20-1	TRBJ2-7
CASSSPGGEQYF	TGTGCCAGCAGCTCGCCCGGGGGCGAGCAGTACTTC	NA	many	TRBV7-9	TRBJ2-7
CASSLHGTELGDTQYF	TGTGCCAGCAGTTTACACGGGACAGAGCTCGGAGATACGCAGTATTTT	TRBD1	NA	TRBV12-3/TRBV12-4	TRBJ2-3
CASRGGQQRTDTQYF	TGTGCCAGCAGAGGTGGGCAGCAACGCACAGATACGCAGTATTTT	NA	NA	TRBV28	TRBJ2-3
CASSLTGEATDTQYF	TGTGCCAGCAGCTTAACGGGAGAGGCCACAGATACGCAGTATTTT	NA	few	TRBV7-9	TRBJ2-3
CASWPSVRDRGETQYF	TGTGCCAGCTGGCCTTCTGTGAGGGACAGGGGAGAGACGCAGTATTTT	TRBD1	few	TRBV12-3/TRBV12-4	TRBJ2-3
CASSPGSSTEAFF	TGTGCCAGCTCACCAGGGTCGAGCACTGAAGCTTTCTTT	NA	many	TRBV18	TRBJ1-1
CASSLKGNTEAFF	TGTGCCAGCAGCTTGAAAGGGAACACTGAAGCTTTCTTT	NA	few	TRBV5-4	TRBJ1-1
CASSPRFGTGELFF	TGTGCCAGCAGCCCCCGCTTCGGTACCGGGGAGCTGTTTTTT	NA	NA	TRBV7-9	TRBJ2-2
CASETSGTSYEQYF	TGTGCCAGCGAGACTAGCGGGACCTCCTACGAGCAGTACTTC	TRBD2	NA	TRBV28	TRBJ2-7
CASSYSVMAGYEQYF	TGTGCCAGCAGTTACTCCGTCATGGCTGGGTACGAGCAGTACTTC	NA	NA	TRBV6-6	TRBJ2-7
CSARDQWTGRTDTQYF	TGCAGTGCTAGAGATCAATGGACCGGGAGGACAGATACGCAGTATTTT	TRBD2	NA	TRBV20-1	TRBJ2-3
CSAREGTPYEQYF	TGCAGTGCTAGAGAAGGGACCCCCTACGAGCAGTACTTC	NA	few	TRBV20-1	TRBJ2-7
CASRAGDTQYF	TGTGCCAGCCGAGCGGGAGATACGCAGTATTTT	NA	NA	TRBV10-3	TRBJ2-3
CSAARIYEQYF	TGCAGTGCTGCCCGGATCTACGAGCAGTACTTC	NA	few	TRBV20-1	TRBJ2-7
CASSLVGGEQYF	TGTGCCAGCAGTTTAGTGGGGGGCGAGCAGTACTTC	NA	many	TRBV12-3/TRBV12-4	TRBJ2-7